The present T cell receptor beta chain was sequenced within a study of cytomegalovirus exposure and HLA in healthy donors. Study outcomes and limitations: There were some 150 TCR beta chains listed as cytomegalovirus-associated. V- and J-gene trimming of TCR beta was linked (in a later analysis) to a missense DCLRE1C variant.

Points on this clone: Its antigen is currently unknown.

V lost 4 bases and J lost 5; bases outside the gene matches: 7. This CDR3 is 15 amino acids long. Germline CDR1 and CDR2: MDHEN and SYDVKM. The PCR contained 60 Vbeta and 13 Jbeta primers. TCRdb's copy holds only in-frame clones and misses some; the assay was immunoSEQ multiplex PCR. The sample lists 250,000 to 350,000 clones; 70% to 90% were seen once. This rearrangement joins TRBV28 to TRBJ1-5; 8 bases match TRBD1. Sequenced sample: PBMCs. The clonotype comes from a man aged 40-55 years in good health and CMV-seropositive. CDR3 in DNA: TGTGCCAGCAGTTCCTCCGGGACAGGTTATCAGCCCCAGCATTTT. Translation gives CASSSSGTGYQPQHF.